This is a list of T cell receptor beta chains from one sample in a study of OX40 agonist ivuxolimab in advanced cancers. The protocol was immunoSEQ multiplex PCR, while the TCRdb copy is restricted to in-frame clones and leaves out a portion. The table has 55,000 to 60,000 clones, about 81% seen once. The sample consisted of CD4+ or CD8+ T cells sorted from blood, taken in a trial of the OX40 agonist ivuxolimab. Receptors originate from an adult with an advanced solid tumor such as melanoma, head and neck, liver or kidney cancer. Each CDR3 is given with its conserved first and last residue. Fields, in order: J gene, D gene, V gene, CDR3 length, CDR3 protein. The D gene is left open where the match is weak.

TRBJ1-3 TRBD1 TRBV29-1 15 CSVVFGQGPGNTIYF
TRBJ1-5 - TRBV6-1 13 CASSDGGNQPQHF
TRBJ1-3 - TRBV7-2 15 CASSLPAASGNTIYF
TRBJ1-6 - TRBV11-2 15 CASSLSGDSRSPLHF
TRBJ2-7 - TRBV5-1 15 CASSLGGAETYEQYF
TRBJ1-2 - TRBV18 14 CASSPREGLYGYTF
TRBJ1-2 - TRBV28 14 CASSLSQENYGYTF
TRBJ2-3 - TRBV9 14 CASSVVAATDTQYF
TRBJ1-3 TRBD1 TRBV7-2 15 CASSIDRGPGNTIYF
TRBJ1-4 - TRBV11-3 15 CASSLHGNQGEKLFF
TRBJ2-5 TRBD2 TRBV5-1 16 CASSYQSTSGQETQYF
TRBJ1-1 - TRBV6-1 13 CASSELGGLKAFF
TRBJ2-1 - TRBV28 16 CASSLSGSEGGNEQFF
TRBJ2-5 - TRBV7-2 11 CASSLTETQYF
TRBJ2-7 - TRBV6-5 14 CASSPGGGHDEQYF
TRBJ1-1 - TRBV2 17 CASSPRGRADMNTEAFF
TRBJ1-1 - TRBV7-9 13 CASSLVGTIEAFF
TRBJ2-6 TRBD1 TRBV19 17 CASSIVQGATGANVLTF
TRBJ1-3 - TRBV21-1 15 CASSLDRETGNTIYF
TRBJ2-6 - TRBV11-3 14 CASSPTSGANVLTF
TRBJ2-5 - TRBV6-6 14 CASGGAPVGETQYF
TRBJ1-1 TRBD1 TRBV6-1 13 CASSLGGGTEAFF
TRBJ1-5 TRBD1 TRBV7-9 15 CASSSGTGAHQPQHF
TRBJ1-4 TRBD1 TRBV6-5 14 CASSPRGQGEKLFF
TRBJ2-2 TRBD2 TRBV5-4 16 CASSKFSGANTGELFF
TRBJ2-7 - TRBV28 12 CASSSQVPEQYF
TRBJ1-2 - TRBV6-1 13 CASSEALGGGYTF
TRBJ2-5 - TRBV7-8 13 CASTRDTQETQYF
TRBJ1-1 - TRBV2 15 CASSRELSPGTEAFF
TRBJ2-1 TRBD1 TRBV6-5 16 CASSYSPGTGDNEQFF
TRBJ2-3 TRBD1 TRBV6-6 14 CASSRGQGTDTQYF
TRBJ2-5 - TRBV13 14 CASSFRGYQETQYF
TRBJ2-1 - TRBV11-3 14 CASSIRGSYNEQFF
TRBJ1-1 - TRBV18 14 CASSESGRNTEAFF
TRBJ1-2 - TRBV6-4 18 CASSALSGTPGGAYGYTF
TRBJ2-1 TRBD2 TRBV5-6 14 CASSPTERDLPQFF
TRBJ1-6 - TRBV5-6 14 CASSLQTANSPLHF
TRBJ1-5 - TRBV4-1 15 CASSQGGGAGQPQHF
TRBJ2-7 - TRBV5-1 15 CASSLEAGAIYEQYF
TRBJ1-4 - TRBV7-9 15 CASSLDAVANEKLFF
TRBJ2-6 - TRBV5-1 15 CASSSPRSGANVLTF
TRBJ2-5 TRBD2 TRBV11-3 15 CASSFRGGGVGTQYF
TRBJ2-7 TRBD2 TRBV28 15 CASSLFAGGPYEQYF
TRBJ2-2 - TRBV19 14 CASSAQANTGELFF
TRBJ1-2 - TRBV2 11 CASSPDYGYTF
TRBJ1-5 TRBD1 TRBV28 16 CASSLSGAGGYQPQHF
TRBJ2-3 - TRBV19 16 CASSSLAGWSTDTQYF
TRBJ2-7 - TRBV6-5 15 CASSSPGWGAREQYF